This T cell receptor (beta chain) was sequenced for a study of OX40 agonist ivuxolimab in advanced cancers. General observations from the study: At 0.1 to 3.0 mg/kg and by week 6, clonal expansion occurred in CD4+ and CD8+ blood T cells.

Notes on this clone: Its specificity is unknown.

This CDR3 is built from 15 residues. Germline V CDR1 and CDR2: SGHNT, YENEEA. After removal of 4 bases from V and 8 bases from J, the junction contained 9 bases not matched to a gene. Clones were read by immunoSEQ multiplex PCR, and TCRdb kept only the in-frame ones, dropping some. This sample has tens of thousands of clones, with about nine tenths found just once. The source was CD4+ or CD8+ T cells sorted from blood, collected in a trial of the OX40 agonist ivuxolimab. This TCR derives from an adult with an advanced solid tumor such as melanoma, head and neck, liver or kidney cancer. The J gene is TRBJ2-1, the V gene TRBV11-3, with 9 nucleotides matching TRBD2. The CDR3 DNA follows: TGTGCCAGCAGCTCCGGGACTAGCAATTTCCATGAGCAGTTCTTC. This encodes CASSSGTSNFHEQFF.